The 6 T cell receptor beta chains reported below all come from one sample, sequenced in a study of regulatory dendritic cells for organ transplantation. TCRdb's table, derived via immunoSEQ multiplex PCR, lists solely in-frame clones and lacks some. This sample yields 8,500 to 13,000 clones, of which around 65% are seen a single time; approximately 17% belongs to the top ten. Sequenced input: memory CD8+ T cells from blood. Stated subset: CD45RO+ memory T cells. These receptors all stem from a human donor in good health.

The V and J genes are TRBV4-3 and TRBJ1-4; possible D gene TRBD1, 6 bases. Germline CDR1 reads LGHNA; CDR2 reads YSLEER. The CDR3 is made up of 15 amino acids. The ends were cut back, 4 bases at V and 0 bases at J, with 9 bases in the middle. The CDR3 sequence: CASSPTGATNEKLFF. The DNA for the CDR3 is TGCGCCAGCAGCCCGACAGGTGCAACTAATGAAAAACTGTTTTTT.

The chain uses TRBV5-1 and TRBJ2-7, with 9 positions matching TRBD1. The germline V gene has CDR1 SGHRS and CDR2 YFSETQ. V lost 3 bases, J lost 6 bases, and 13 bases stayed unmatched. This CDR3 is built from 16 residues. CDR3 nucleotide sequence: TGCGCCAGCAGCTCGGCCCGGGACAGGGCTACGGTCGAGCAGTACTTC. It specifies CASSSARDRATVEQYF.

CDR3 DNA: TGTGCCAGCAGCCCGTGGGGGGAAGCTTCTACAGATACGCAGTATTTT. Translation: CASSPWGEASTDTQYF. V is TRBV7-9 and J is TRBJ2-3; the D gene is possibly TRBD2 (6 bases). V lost 5 bases and J 3 bases, leaving 18 bases between the germline ends. Germline CDR1 is SEHNR and CDR2 is FQNEAQ (reference sequence). There are 16 residues in the CDR3.

V usage is TRBV4-1 and J usage is TRBJ2-5; D ambiguous. Germline V gives CDR1 MGHRA, CDR2 YSYEKL. The CDR3 spans 17 residues. V lost 0 bases, J lost 0 bases, and 14 bases lay in between. CDR3 DNA: TGCGCCAGCAGCCAAGATCGCCTGCAATCGTACCAAGAGACCCAGTACTTC. This encodes CASSQDRLQSYQETQYF.

The chain uses TRBV30 and TRBJ1-1, with D unresolved. Trimming removed 0 bases at V and 7 bases at J, with 9 bases between. CDR3 length equals 12 residues. The germline V gene encodes CDR1 GTSNPN and CDR2 SVGIG (reference sequence). CDR3 sequence: CAWSVAGVEAFF. CDR3 DNA: TGTGCCTGGAGTGTGGCGGGAGTTGAAGCTTTCTTT.

The rearrangement joins TRBV29-1 to TRBJ2-1; maybe TRBD2 (5 bases). This CDR3 is 17 amino acids long. The ends were cut back, 6 bases at V and 0 bases at J, with 21 bases in the middle. Germline V CDR1 and CDR2: SQVTM, ANQGSEA. CDR3 coding DNA: TGCAGCGTCCGGCTTGTGGTCACTAGGAGCTCCTACAATGAGCAGTTCTTC. This sequence encodes CSVRLVVTRSSYNEQFF.